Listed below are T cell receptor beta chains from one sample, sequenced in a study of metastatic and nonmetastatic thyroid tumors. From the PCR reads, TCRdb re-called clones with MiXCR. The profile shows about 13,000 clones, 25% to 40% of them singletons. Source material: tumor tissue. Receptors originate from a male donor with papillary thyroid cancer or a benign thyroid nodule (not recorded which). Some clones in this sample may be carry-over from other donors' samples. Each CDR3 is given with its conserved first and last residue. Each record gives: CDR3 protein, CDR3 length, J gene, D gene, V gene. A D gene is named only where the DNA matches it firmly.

CASSLALGSYGYTF 14 TRBJ1-2 NA TRBV11-2
CATSGLEGQPQHF 13 TRBJ1-5 NA TRBV24-1
CSAATGTVRGAGGYTF 16 TRBJ1-2 TRBD1 TRBV20-1
CASSQDWGQNQPQHF 15 TRBJ1-5 NA TRBV4-1
CASSLVGLAENTGELFF 17 TRBJ2-2 TRBD2 TRBV7-6
CASRGTGSTYTQYF 14 TRBJ2-3 TRBD1 TRBV12-3/TRBV12-4
CASSRSGEQFF 11 TRBJ2-1 NA TRBV19
CASSQVYQGYEQYF 14 TRBJ2-7 NA TRBV4-1
CASSLGGLGSYNEQFF 16 TRBJ2-1 TRBD2 TRBV7-6
CSAIGASRNEQYF 13 TRBJ2-7 NA TRBV20-1
CASRGQYYGYTF 12 TRBJ1-2 TRBD1 TRBV6-1
CASSPDRGWNQPHHF 15 TRBJ1-5 TRBD1 TRBV28
CASTTTTGTYEQYF 14 TRBJ2-7 NA TRBV2
CASSLENEQFF 11 TRBJ2-1 NA TRBV6-1
CATSTDRWDRDDGYTF 16 TRBJ1-2 TRBD1 TRBV10-3
CSADRGDTEAFF 12 TRBJ1-1 NA TRBV20-1
CASSQEAGGPNEQYF 15 TRBJ2-7 TRBD2 TRBV4-2
CASSLSSGNTIYF 13 TRBJ1-3 NA TRBV5-1
CASSHPGHRTRRERDYGYTF 20 TRBJ1-2 NA TRBV3-1
CASSSRTSDETQYF 14 TRBJ2-5 TRBD2 TRBV11-2
CASSEPVRDRGNVFF 15 TRBJ1-1 TRBD1 TRBV6-1
CSARDRSDNEQFF 13 TRBJ2-1 NA TRBV20-1
CASSDAGQETQYF 13 TRBJ2-5 NA TRBV6-1
CASSYNRQDGYTF 13 TRBJ1-2 NA TRBV6-5
CSVEEGGGTGANVLTF 16 TRBJ2-6 TRBD2 TRBV29-1
CASTSVDTGYLFF 13 TRBJ2-2 NA TRBV6-1
CSAREGGVNTGELFF 15 TRBJ2-2 NA TRBV20-1
CASSSPAGYAFF 12 TRBJ1-1 NA TRBV6-2/TRBV6-3
CSARDRGYDYEQYF 14 TRBJ2-7 NA TRBV20-1
CASSRGTYNEQFF 13 TRBJ2-1 NA TRBV10-1
CASRVTSVSGGDTDTQYF 18 TRBJ2-3 TRBD2 TRBV7-6
CASHFTGQQFF 11 TRBJ2-1 NA TRBV25-1
CASSLVRETQYF 12 TRBJ2-5 NA TRBV7-9
CASSDEGDTQYF 12 TRBJ2-3 NA TRBV10-2
CSASRDRGPTNYGYTF 16 TRBJ1-2 TRBD1 TRBV20-1
CASSLGSSGILEQFF 15 TRBJ2-1 TRBD2 TRBV5-6
CASSRGRGDLTDTQYF 16 TRBJ2-3 NA TRBV2
CASRKGTAYEQYF 13 TRBJ2-7 TRBD1 TRBV12-3/TRBV12-4
CSARVLAGKDNEQFF 15 TRBJ2-1 TRBD2 TRBV20-1
CASSLEFAGVGTEAFF 16 TRBJ1-1 NA TRBV7-8
CASSSAGVGGANVLTF 16 TRBJ2-6 NA TRBV28